This entry lists 31 T cell receptor beta chains sequenced from one sample in a study of metastatic and nonmetastatic thyroid tumors. Each patient went into thyroid surgery without having received any treatment. MiXCR re-clonotyped the PCR reads for TCRdb. The table shows roughly 25,000 clones, with approximately 13% occurring only once. The sample was blood. The receptors stem from a female donor with papillary thyroid cancer or a benign thyroid nodule (not recorded which). Some clones in this sample may be carry-over from other donors' samples.

This clone was counted many times. The chain employs TRBV18 and TRBJ1-4, with TRBD1 matching 8 bases. V gave up 1 base and J gave up 8 bases; unmatched junction bases: 3. There are 14 residues in the CDR3. CDR1 is KGHSH, CDR2 LQKENI, per germline. The CDR3 bases are TGTGCCAGCTCACCACGGACAGGGTACGAAAAACTGTTTTTT. Its protein product is CASSPRTGYEKLFF.

At least ten counts were recorded for this clone. The chain joins TRBV27 to TRBJ2-5; unclear D gene. Trimming took off 3 bases at V and 1 base at J, with 6 bases between the two ends. CDR3 size: 13 residues. CDR1 and CDR2 from the germline V gene are MNHEY and SMNVEV (reference sequence). The CDR3 reads CASSFASQETQYF. CDR3 coding DNA: TGTGCCAGCAGTTTCGCTAGCCAAGAGACCCAGTACTTC.

This clone was seen ten or more times. The chain employs TRBV19 and TRBJ1-6, with D perhaps TRBD1 (6 bases). This CDR3 spans 13 amino acids. Germline V gives CDR1 LNHDA, CDR2 SQIVND (reference sequence). Trimming left V 5 bases short and J 9 bases short, with 11 bases between. CDR3 region: CASSWTEGSPLHF. The CDR3 DNA sequence: TGTGCCAGTAGTTGGACAGAAGGTTCACCCCTCCACTTT.

This clone was detected ten times or more. The CDR3 bases are TGTGCCACCTACTCAGGAGACAGGTCCTCCAAAAACATTCAGTACTTC. Translated, it gives CATYSGDRSSKNIQYF. The chain couples TRBV15 to TRBJ2-4, with D possibly matching TRBD1 (6 bases). In germline, CDR1 is LNHNV, CDR2 YYDKDF (reference sequence). CDR3 size: 16 residues. Trimming took 8 bases from V and 2 from J, leaving 19 bases between them. Looking up the rest from reference TRBV15 and TRBJ2-4 gives the full variable domain: DAMVIQNPRYQVTQFGKPVTLSCSQTLNHNVMYWYQQKSSQAPKLLFHYYDKDFNNEADTPDNFQSRRPNTSFCFLDIRSPGLGDTAMYLCATYSGDRSSKNIQYFGAGTRLSVL.

In its sample, this clone was seen many times. This chain uses TRBV27 with TRBJ2-3; D tentatively reads TRBD1 or TRBD2 (5 bases each). The CDR3 has 14 amino acids. Germline CDR1 reads MNHEY; CDR2 reads SMNVEV (reference sequence). V shed 5 bases and J shed 0 bases, with 9 bases lying between them. The CDR3 loop is CASSPGASTDTQYF. CDR3 nucleotide sequence: TGTGCCAGCAGTCCCGGGGCTAGCACAGATACGCAGTATTTT.

In its sample, this clone was seen many times. CDR3 DNA sequence: TGTGCCAGCAGCTTGGACAGACAGGGTTGGTACGAGCAGTACTTC. Its protein product is CASSLDRQGWYEQYF. The rearrangement links TRBV5-5 to TRBJ2-7; 7 bases are shared with TRBD1. V trimming: 0 bases; J trimming: 4 bases; junction bases outside the gene matches: 7. The CDR3 is made up of 15 amino acids. Germline V gives CDR1 SGHKS, CDR2 YYEKEE (reference sequence). The full variable domain, completed using reference TRBV5-5 and TRBJ2-7, is DAGVTQSPTHLIKTRGQQVTLRCSPISGHKSVSWYQQVLGQGPQFIFQYYEKEERGRGNFPDRFSARQFPNYSSELNVNALLLGDSALYLCASSLDRQGWYEQYFGPGTRLTVT.

As to this clone: It may be a read error: a sequence one base away is much more abundant. The CDR3 DNA reads as TGTGCCAGCACGCGGGACACCGTGCGTCATAGCTACACCTTC. Protein sequence: CASTRDTVRHSYTF. The rearrangement links TRBV6-2 or TRBV6-3 to TRBJ1-2; D may be TRBD1 (6 bases). The V and J ends lost 7 bases and 9 bases respectively, with 21 bases between them. The CDR3 length is 14 residues. CDR1 and CDR2 (germline): MNHEY, SVGEGT.

This clone is termed medium-sized. The rearrangement uses TRBV27 and TRBJ2-1; D is possibly TRBD1 or TRBD2 (6 bases each). The germline gives CDR1 MNHEY, CDR2 SMNVEV (reference sequence). Trimming took 0 bases from V and 7 from J, leaving 19 bases between them. The CDR3 has 17 amino acids. The CDR3 DNA follows: TGTGCCAGCAGTTTATCAGGGGGACTGTTATCCGTAAATGAGCAGTTCTTC. Residues: CASSLSGGLLSVNEQFF.

This clone was detected many times. The V call is TRBV7-2, the J call TRBJ1-1, with unresolved D. V was shortened by 8 bases and J by 0 bases, with 10 bases between the two germline ends. Germline CDR1 reads SGHTA; CDR2 reads FQGNSA. The CDR3 is 13 amino acids. CDR3 nucleotides: TGTGCCAGCTACAATACTATGAACACTGAAGCTTTCTTT. Protein product: CASYNTMNTEAFF.

This rearrangement joins TRBV6-1 to TRBJ2-7; D perhaps matches TRBD1 (5 bases). CDR1 MNHNS and CDR2 SASEGT come from the germline V gene. The CDR3 consists of 15 residues. Deletions cut 7 bases from V and 0 bases from J, with 16 bases between. CDR3 nucleotide sequence: TGTGCCAGCACCTACCTGGGGCCGAACTCCTACGAGCAGTACTTC. Residues: CASTYLGPNSYEQYF.

This clone came up many times. The V call is TRBV7-2, the J call TRBJ2-1, with D perhaps assigned TRBD1 or TRBD2 (7 bases each). This CDR3 is built from 14 residues. Deletions cut 5 bases from V and 6 bases from J, with 14 bases between. In germline, CDR1 is SGHTA, CDR2 FQGNSA. CDR3 nucleotides: TGTGCCAGCAGCCCAGGGGGGGGATTCAATGAGCAGTTCTTC. Translated, it gives CASSPGGGFNEQFF.

This clone was recorded at least ten times. The chain couples TRBV24-1 to TRBJ2-1; 11 nucleotides line up with TRBD1. The J segment lost 4 bases and the V segment lost 4 bases, leaving 8 bases of the junction unmatched. The CDR3 consists of 17 residues. CDR1 KGHDR and CDR2 SFDVKD come from the germline V gene. Written as DNA, the CDR3 is TGTGCCACCAGTGACCTCACCCGGGACAGGGGGTACAATGAGCAGTTCTTC. It yields the protein CATSDLTRDRGYNEQFF.

The sample holds many counts of this clone. One end of the junction is discordant with germline, which a read error may explain. The gene calls are TRBV25-1 and TRBJ2-7, with D unresolved. The CDR3 length is 12 residues. Germline V gene data show CDR1 as MGHDK and CDR2 as SYGVNS. CDR3 bases: TGTGCCACCAGTTGGACCTCGGGCGAGCAGTACTTC. Translating gives CATSWTSGEQYF.

As to this clone: A much larger clone is a single base away; this may be a read error. This chain connects TRBV5-1 to TRBJ2-5; 11 nucleotides align to TRBD2. CDR1 is SGHRS and CDR2 is YFSETQ in the germline V gene. V was clipped by 5 bases and J by 6 bases; unmatched bases: 6. The length of the CDR3 is 14 residues. In nucleotides, the CDR3 is TGCGCCAGCAGGACTAGCGGGATAGGGCAGACCCAGTACTTC. Residues: CASRTSGIGQTQYF.

This clone has at least ten counts. The V gene is TRBV27, the J gene TRBJ2-2; 7 bases agree with TRBD2. Germline V lookup: CDR1 MNHEY, CDR2 SMNVEV (reference sequence). This CDR3 comprises 17 residues. After removal of 3 bases from V and 5 bases from J, the junction contained 12 bases not matched to a gene. The CDR3 sequence: CASSLEISASGTGELFF. The CDR3 bases are TGTGCCAGCAGTTTGGAGATATCGGCTAGCGGTACCGGGGAGCTGTTTTTT.

Details on this clone: The junction departs from germline at one end; a sequencing error may be responsible. This chain uses TRBV2 with TRBJ2-3; D perhaps matches TRBD1 (7 bases). This CDR3 has 15 amino acids. CDR1 and CDR2 (germline): SNHLY, FYNNEI. DNA of the CDR3: TGTGCCAGCAGCGCCTACAGGGGAGGCACGGATACGCAGTATTTT. This codes for CASSAYRGGTDTQYF.

This clone showed up many times. The chain uses TRBV6-1 and TRBJ1-5; D is undetermined. This CDR3 is 15 amino acids long. Looked up from germline, CDR1 is MNHNS and CDR2 is SASEGT. Trimming removed 6 bases from V and 11 bases from J, with 23 bases in between. CDR3 nucleotides: TGTGCCAGCAGCCCCGCCGGGATCGGAAGGAGGTCCCAGCATTTT. As protein: CASSPAGIGRRSQHF.

This clone was seen repeatedly, ten times or more. The chain uses TRBV30 and TRBJ2-5; D possibly corresponds to TRBD2 (5 bases). V lost 0 bases, J lost 5 bases, and 10 bases lay in between. This CDR3 contains 13 residues. Germline V lookup: CDR1 GTSNPN, CDR2 SVGIG (reference sequence). The DNA of the CDR3 is TGTGCCTGGAGTGTATCTGGGAGCGAGACCCAGTACTTC. Protein sequence: CAWSVSGSETQYF.

There are many counts of this clone. This chain uses TRBV5-1 with TRBJ2-7; 8 bases fit TRBD1. The CDR3 totals 16 residues. The germline CDR1 and CDR2 sequences are SGHRS and YFSETQ. V lost 4 bases to trimming and J lost 0 bases; unmatched junction nucleotides: 9. CDR3 protein: CASSTGQAKSSYEQYF. In nucleotides, the CDR3 is TGCGCCAGCAGCACGGGACAGGCGAAAAGCTCCTACGAGCAGTACTTC.

This clone showed up many times. The chain carries TRBV20-1 and TRBJ2-7; 7 nucleotides agree with TRBD1. This CDR3 has 11 amino acids. J lost 5 bases, V lost 5 bases, and 3 bases had no gene match. Germline lookup yields CDR1 DFQATT and CDR2 SNEGSKA (reference sequence). DNA of the CDR3: TGCAGTGCTCGAGGACAGGACGAGCAGTACTTC. This translates into CSARGQDEQYF.

This clone rates as medium-sized. The V gene is TRBV6-1, the J gene TRBJ1-2; D unclear. Germline V gives CDR1 MNHNS, CDR2 SASEGT. The CDR3 contains 14 residues. The germline V and J ends were trimmed by 7 bases and 5 bases, with 17 bases remaining between them. The CDR3 is CASTPTHPSYGYTF. The CDR3 DNA follows: TGTGCCAGCACCCCGACACATCCTTCATATGGCTACACCTTC.

In its sample, this clone was seen many times. The V gene is TRBV27, the J gene TRBJ2-3; tentatively, D is TRBD2 (6 bases). V lost 3 bases and J 5 bases, leaving 9 bases between the germline ends. This CDR3 is built from 13 residues. Germline V gene sequence: CDR1 MNHEY, CDR2 SMNVEV (reference sequence). The CDR3 DNA is TGTGCCAGCAGTTTGACTAGGCGAGATACGCAGTATTTT. Its translation is CASSLTRRDTQYF.

DNA of the CDR3: TGTGCCAGCAGCACCCTAGGGGGTGAGCAGTTCTTC. Amino acids: CASSTLGGEQFF. V gene TRBV11-3 combines with J gene TRBJ2-1; the D gene is possibly TRBD1 (6 bases). The V gene lost 5 bases and the J gene lost 9 bases, with 11 bases spanning the gap. Germline V gene data show CDR1 as SGHNT and CDR2 as YENEEA. The CDR3 covers 12 residues. The complete variable domain, with remaining parts taken from reference TRBV11-3 and TRBJ2-1, reads EAGVVQSPRYKIIEKKQPVAFWCNPISGHNTLYWYLQNLGQGPELLIRYENEEAVDDSQLPKDRFSAERLKGVDSTLKIQPAELGDSAVYLCASSTLGGEQFFGPGTRLTVL.

This clone was detected ten times or more. The chain links TRBV20-1 to TRBJ2-1, with D uncertain. With 4 bases removed from V and 8 bases from J, the gap between germline ends came to 24 bases. The CDR3 has 16 amino acids. CDR1 is DFQATT and CDR2 is SNEGSKA in the germline V gene (reference sequence). CDR3 residues: CSATPLGFGPAHEQFF. In DNA form, the CDR3 reads TGCAGTGCTACCCCTCTAGGTTTCGGACCAGCACATGAGCAGTTCTTC.

This clone was observed a few times. The rearrangement links TRBV6-1 to TRBJ1-5; D is ambiguous. The germline V gene has CDR1 MNHNS and CDR2 SASEGT. Deletions cut 4 bases from V and 0 bases from J, with 7 bases between. The CDR3 runs 14 residues. CDR3 sequence: CASSGIYSNQPQHF. The CDR3 DNA sequence: TGTGCCAGCAGTGGGATCTATAGCAATCAGCCCCAGCATTTT.

By share of the sample, this clone is medium-sized. The rearrangement uses TRBV6-1 and TRBJ2-1; TRBD2 matches at 9 bases. With V trimmed by 7 bases and J by 4 bases, 2 bases remained unmatched. Germline-derived CDR1 and CDR2 are MNHNS and SASEGT. This CDR3 is 13 amino acids long. The CDR3 loop reads CASTSGIYNEQFF. The CDR3 coding sequence is TGTGCCAGCACTAGCGGGATTTACAATGAGCAGTTCTTC.

In its sample, this clone was seen many times. V and J are TRBV20-1 and TRBJ2-7, with a weak D call TRBD1 (5 bases). This CDR3 region has 13 residues. Per the germline V gene, CDR1 is DFQATT and CDR2 is SNEGSKA (reference sequence). The V gene lost 3 bases and the J gene lost 1 base, with 10 bases spanning the gap. In nucleotides, the CDR3 is TGCAGTGCTAGGGAGACAGAGTCCTACGAGCAGTACTTC. It is translated as CSARETESYEQYF.

This clone came up many times. This chain uses TRBV15 with TRBJ1-3, with 7 bases matching TRBD1. With V trimmed by 1 base and J by 0 bases, 3 bases remained unmatched. This CDR3 has 16 residues. CDR1 and CDR2 from the germline V gene are LNHNV and YYDKDF (reference sequence). CDR3 in amino acids: CATSRGDSLSGNTIYF. CDR3 sequence (DNA): TGTGCCACCAGCAGAGGGGACAGCCTCTCTGGAAACACCATATATTTT.

This clone has ten or more counts. This chain joins TRBV18 and TRBJ1-2; 10 positions agree with TRBD1. The ends lost 3 bases at V and 4 bases at J; junction bases unmatched: 2. CDR1 is KGHSH, CDR2 LQKENI, per germline. The CDR3 is 14 amino acids. The CDR3 loop reads CASSPGTGAYGYTF. CDR3 coding DNA: TGTGCCAGCTCACCTGGGACAGGGGCCTATGGCTACACCTTC.

This clone was found many times. One base away lies a much larger clone, so this may be a sequencing read error. The V gene is TRBV5-1, the J gene TRBJ2-1, with D uncertain. This CDR3 has 15 amino acids. CDR1 is SGHRS, CDR2 YFSETQ, per germline. CDR3 bases: TGCGCCAGCAGCTTGGCGAGGAGCTCCTACGATGAGCAGTTCTTC. It yields the protein CASSLARSSYDEQFF.

J is TRBJ2-1 and V is TRBV6-1; 9 bases align to TRBD2. The CDR3 sequence is 13 residues long. The germline V gene has CDR1 MNHNS and CDR2 SASEGT. Trimming removed 6 bases from V and 9 bases from J; junction bases left unmatched: 6. The CDR3 region has the DNA TGTGCCAGCAGGTTGCGGGAGGGAGGTGAGCAGTTCTTC. Residues: CASRLREGGEQFF.